This T cell receptor beta chain comes out of a study of STAT5B mutations in CD4+ large granular lymphocyte leukemia. Germline V gene sequence: CDR1 MNHNY, CDR2 SVGAGI (reference sequence). V dropped 7 bases and J dropped 10 bases, with 17 bases sitting between them. The CDR3 contains 14 residues. Study-level findings and limits: Main leukemic clonotypes were patient-specific, but under 30% appeared at low frequency elsewhere.

About this clone: Its antigen is not identified.

In the authors' workflow: A productive frequency of 2.59 x 10-5 was the lowest detectable. Assay used: immunoSEQ multiplex PCR; TCRdb lists only in-frame clones, some missing. D and trimming were read from the DNA, whereas the V and J calls and clone size are those reported in that table. The table shows under 40,000 clones, with 71% occurring only once. Sequencing was done on a sample of CD4+ T cells from blood buffy coats. This chain uses TRBV6-6 with TRBJ1-6; weak D call: TRBD1 (5 bases). This sequence originates from a human donor in good health. The CDR3 coding sequence is TGTGCCAGCACCAACCCAGGGAGCAGATCACCCCTCCACTTT. This encodes CASTNPGSRSPLHF.